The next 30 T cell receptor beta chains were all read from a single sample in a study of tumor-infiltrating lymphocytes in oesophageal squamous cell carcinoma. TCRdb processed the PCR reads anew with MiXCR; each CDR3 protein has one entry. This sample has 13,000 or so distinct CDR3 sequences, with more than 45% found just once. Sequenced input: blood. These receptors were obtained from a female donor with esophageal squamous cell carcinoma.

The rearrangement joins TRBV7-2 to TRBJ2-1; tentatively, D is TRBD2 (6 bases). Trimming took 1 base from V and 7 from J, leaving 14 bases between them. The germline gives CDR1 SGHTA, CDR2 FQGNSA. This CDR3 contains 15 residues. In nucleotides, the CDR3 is TGTGCCAGCAGCTTAGACAACGGAGGGTATAATGAGCAGTTCTTC. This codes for CASSLDNGGYNEQFF.

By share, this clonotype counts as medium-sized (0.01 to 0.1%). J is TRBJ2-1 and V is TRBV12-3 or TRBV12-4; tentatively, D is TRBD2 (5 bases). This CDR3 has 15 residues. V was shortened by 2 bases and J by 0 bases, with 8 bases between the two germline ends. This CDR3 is CASSLMGSSYNEQFF. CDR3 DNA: TGTGCCAGCAGTTTAATGGGGAGCTCCTACAATGAGCAGTTCTTC.

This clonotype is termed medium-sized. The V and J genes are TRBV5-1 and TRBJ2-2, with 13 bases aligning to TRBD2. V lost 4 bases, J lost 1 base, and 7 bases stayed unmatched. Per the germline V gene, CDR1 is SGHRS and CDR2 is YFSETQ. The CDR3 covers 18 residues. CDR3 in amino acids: CASSGGLAGAKNTGELFF. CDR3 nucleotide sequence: TGCGCCAGCAGCGGAGGACTAGCGGGGGCCAAGAACACCGGGGAGCTGTTTTTT.

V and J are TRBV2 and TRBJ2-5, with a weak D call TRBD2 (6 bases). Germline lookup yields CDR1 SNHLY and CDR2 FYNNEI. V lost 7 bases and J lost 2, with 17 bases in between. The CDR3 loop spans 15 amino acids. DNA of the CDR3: TGTGCCAGCACCCTACTTGGGACTGCACAAGAGACCCAGTACTTC. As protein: CASTLLGTAQETQYF.

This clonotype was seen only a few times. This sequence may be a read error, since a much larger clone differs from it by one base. In nucleotides, the CDR3 is TGTGCCAGCTCACCCGGGACAGGGTTTGAGACCCAGTTCTTC. Amino acid sequence: CASSPGTGFETQFF. The chain combines TRBV18 with TRBJ2-1; TRBD1 aligns across 9 bases. Germline loops: CDR1 KGHSH, CDR2 LQKENI. Trimming cost V 3 bases and J 13 bases; bases outside gene matches: 10. The CDR3 is 14 amino acids.

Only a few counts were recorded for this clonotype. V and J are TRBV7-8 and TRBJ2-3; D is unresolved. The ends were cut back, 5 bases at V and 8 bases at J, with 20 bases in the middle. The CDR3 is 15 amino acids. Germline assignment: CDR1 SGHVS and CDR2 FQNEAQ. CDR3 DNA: TGTGCCAGCAGCCCAGCGCTGGGTGAGGCCCCTACGCAGTATTTT. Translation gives CASSPALGEAPTQYF.

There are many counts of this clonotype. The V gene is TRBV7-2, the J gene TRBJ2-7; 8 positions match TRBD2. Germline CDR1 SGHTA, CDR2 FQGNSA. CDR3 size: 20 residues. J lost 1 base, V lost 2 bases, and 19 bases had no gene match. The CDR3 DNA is TGTGCCAGCAGCTTACGTGCCCTCGGGGGGGCGAACTCCGGGTCCTACGAGCAGTACTTC. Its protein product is CASSLRALGGANSGSYEQYF.

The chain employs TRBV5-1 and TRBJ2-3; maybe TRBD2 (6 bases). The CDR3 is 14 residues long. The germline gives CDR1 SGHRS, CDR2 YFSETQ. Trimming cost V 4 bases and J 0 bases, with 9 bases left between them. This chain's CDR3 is CASSGTSSTDTQYF. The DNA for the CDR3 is TGCGCCAGCAGCGGGACTTCAAGCACAGATACGCAGTATTTT.

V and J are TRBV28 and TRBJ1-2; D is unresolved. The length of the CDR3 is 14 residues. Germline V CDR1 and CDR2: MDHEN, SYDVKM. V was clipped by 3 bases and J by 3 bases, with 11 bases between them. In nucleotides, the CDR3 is TGTGCCAGCAGTTTTAGTAGGGCAGACTATGGCTACACCTTC. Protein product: CASSFSRADYGYTF.

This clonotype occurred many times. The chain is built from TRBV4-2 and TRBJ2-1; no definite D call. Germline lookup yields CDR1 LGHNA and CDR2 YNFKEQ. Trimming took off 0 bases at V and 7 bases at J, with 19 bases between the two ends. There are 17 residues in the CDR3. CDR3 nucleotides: TGTGCCAGCAGCCAAGATCTAATTCACCTGGGTCCAAATGAGCAGTTCTTC. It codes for CASSQDLIHLGPNEQFF.

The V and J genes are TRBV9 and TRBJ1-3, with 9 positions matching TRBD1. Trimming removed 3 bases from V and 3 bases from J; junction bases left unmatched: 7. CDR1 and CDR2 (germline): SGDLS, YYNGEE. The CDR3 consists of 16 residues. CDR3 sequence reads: CASSAATGGVGNTIYF. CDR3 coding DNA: TGTGCCAGCAGCGCAGCAACAGGGGGCGTTGGAAACACCATATATTTT.

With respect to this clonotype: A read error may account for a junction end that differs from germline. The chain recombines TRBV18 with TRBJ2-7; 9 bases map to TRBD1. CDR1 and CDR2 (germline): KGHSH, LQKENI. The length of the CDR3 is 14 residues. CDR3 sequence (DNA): TGTGCCAGCTCAGCGACAGGGGGTAATTCACCCCTCCACTTC. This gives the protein CASSATGGNSPLHF.

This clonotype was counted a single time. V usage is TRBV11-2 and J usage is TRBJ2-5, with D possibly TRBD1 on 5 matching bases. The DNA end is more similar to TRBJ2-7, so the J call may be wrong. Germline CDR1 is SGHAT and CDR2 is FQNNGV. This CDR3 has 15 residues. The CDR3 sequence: CASSFAQDMAYEQYF. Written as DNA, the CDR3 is TGTGCCAGCAGCTTTGCACAGGATATGGCCTACGAGCAGTACTTC.

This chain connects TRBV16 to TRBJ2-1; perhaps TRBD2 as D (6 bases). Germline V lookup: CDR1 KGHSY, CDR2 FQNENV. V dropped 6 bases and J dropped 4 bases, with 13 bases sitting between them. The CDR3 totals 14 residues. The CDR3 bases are TGTGCCAGCAGTCCGGGACTGCCTTACAATGAGCAGTTCTTC. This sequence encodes CASSPGLPYNEQFF.

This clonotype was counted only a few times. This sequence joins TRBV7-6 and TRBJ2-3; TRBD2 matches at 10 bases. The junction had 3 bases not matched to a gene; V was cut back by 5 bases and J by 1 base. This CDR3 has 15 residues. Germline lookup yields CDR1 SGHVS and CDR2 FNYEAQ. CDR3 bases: TGTGCCAGCAGCGAAGGACTAGCGGGCACAGATACGCAGTATTTT. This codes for CASSEGLAGTDTQYF.

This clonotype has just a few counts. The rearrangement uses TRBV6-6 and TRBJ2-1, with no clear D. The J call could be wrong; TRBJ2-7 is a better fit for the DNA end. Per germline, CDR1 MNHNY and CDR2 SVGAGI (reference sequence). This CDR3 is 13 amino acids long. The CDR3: CASSYRSSHEQYF. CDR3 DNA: TGTGCCAGCAGTTATCGTAGTAGCCACGAGCAGTACTTC.

The CDR3 spells CASSTGGGDGYTF. The DNA for the CDR3 is TGTGCCAGCAGTACAGGGGGCGGCGATGGCTACACCTTC. This chain joins TRBV6-5 and TRBJ1-2; 9 positions match TRBD1. The CDR3 has 13 amino acids. V lost 5 bases, J lost 6 bases, and 4 bases stayed unmatched. Germline assignment: CDR1 MNHEY and CDR2 SVGAGI.

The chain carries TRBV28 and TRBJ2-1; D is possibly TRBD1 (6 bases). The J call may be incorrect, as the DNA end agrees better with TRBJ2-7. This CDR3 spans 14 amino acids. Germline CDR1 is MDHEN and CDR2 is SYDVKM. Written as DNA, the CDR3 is TGTGCCAGCAGTTTTGACAGGAGCCCTGGTGAGCAGTACTTC. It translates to CASSFDRSPGEQYF.

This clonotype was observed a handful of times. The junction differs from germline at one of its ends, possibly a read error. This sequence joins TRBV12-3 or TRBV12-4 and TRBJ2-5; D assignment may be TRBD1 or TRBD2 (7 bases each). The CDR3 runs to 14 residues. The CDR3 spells CASTRGGVNSPLHF. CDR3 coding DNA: TGTGCCAGCACCAGGGGGGGTGTTAATTCACCCCTCCACTTC.

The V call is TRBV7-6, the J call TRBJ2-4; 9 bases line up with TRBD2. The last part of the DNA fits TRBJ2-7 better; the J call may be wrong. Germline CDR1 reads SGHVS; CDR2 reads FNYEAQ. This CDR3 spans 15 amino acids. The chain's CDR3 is CASSLGAGGPYEQYF. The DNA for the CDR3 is TGTGCCAGCAGCCTAGGGGCGGGAGGGCCCTACGAGCAGTACTTC.

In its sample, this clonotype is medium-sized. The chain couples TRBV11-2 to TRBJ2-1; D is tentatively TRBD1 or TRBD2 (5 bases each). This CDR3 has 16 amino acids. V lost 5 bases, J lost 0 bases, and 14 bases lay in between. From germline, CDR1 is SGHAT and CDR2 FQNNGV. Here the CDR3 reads CASSVRDPISYNEQFF. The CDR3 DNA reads TGTGCCAGCAGCGTCCGGGACCCCATCTCCTACAATGAGCAGTTCTTC.

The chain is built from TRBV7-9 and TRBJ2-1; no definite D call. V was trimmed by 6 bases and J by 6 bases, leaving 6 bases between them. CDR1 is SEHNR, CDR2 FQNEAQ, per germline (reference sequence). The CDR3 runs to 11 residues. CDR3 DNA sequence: TGTGCCAGCAGGATTTCCAATGAGCAGTTCTTC. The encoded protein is CASRISNEQFF.

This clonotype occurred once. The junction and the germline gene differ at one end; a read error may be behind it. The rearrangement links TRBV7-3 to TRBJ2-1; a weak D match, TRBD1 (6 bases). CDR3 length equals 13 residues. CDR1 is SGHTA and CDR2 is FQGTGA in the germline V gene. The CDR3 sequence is CASSTGTNSPLHF. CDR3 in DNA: TGTGCCAGCAGCACCGGGACAAATTCACCCCTCCACTTC.

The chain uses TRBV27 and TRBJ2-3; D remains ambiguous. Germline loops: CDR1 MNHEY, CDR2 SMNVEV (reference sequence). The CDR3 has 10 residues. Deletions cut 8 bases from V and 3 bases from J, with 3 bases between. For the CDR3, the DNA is TGTGCCAGCGGAACAGATACGCAGTATTTT. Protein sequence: CASGTDTQYF.

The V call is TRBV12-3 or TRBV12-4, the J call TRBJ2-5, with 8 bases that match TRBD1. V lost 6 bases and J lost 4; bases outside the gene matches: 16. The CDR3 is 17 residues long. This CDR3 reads CASSFFPSGGVGETQYF. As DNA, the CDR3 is TGTGCCAGCAGCTTCTTCCCTTCAGGGGGCGTCGGAGAGACCCAGTACTTC.

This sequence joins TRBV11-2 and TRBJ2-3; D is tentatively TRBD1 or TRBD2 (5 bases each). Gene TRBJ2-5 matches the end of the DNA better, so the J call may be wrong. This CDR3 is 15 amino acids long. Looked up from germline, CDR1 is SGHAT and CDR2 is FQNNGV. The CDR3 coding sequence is TGTGCCAGCAGCTTAAGAGGGGAGTACCAAGAGACCCAGTACTTC. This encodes CASSLRGEYQETQYF.

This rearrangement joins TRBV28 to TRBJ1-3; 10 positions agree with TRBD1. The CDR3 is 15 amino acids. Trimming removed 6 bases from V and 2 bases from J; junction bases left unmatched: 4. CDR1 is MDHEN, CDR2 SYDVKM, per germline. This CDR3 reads CASSRQGATGNTIYF. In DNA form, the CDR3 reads TGTGCCAGCAGCCGACAGGGGGCTACTGGAAACACCATATATTTT. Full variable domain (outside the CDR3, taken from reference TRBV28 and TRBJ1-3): DVKVTQSSRYLVKRTGEKVFLECVQDMDHENMFWYRQDPGLGLRLIYFSYDVKMKEKGDIPEGYSVSREKKERFSLILESASTNQTSMYLCASSRQGATGNTIYFGEGSWLTVV.

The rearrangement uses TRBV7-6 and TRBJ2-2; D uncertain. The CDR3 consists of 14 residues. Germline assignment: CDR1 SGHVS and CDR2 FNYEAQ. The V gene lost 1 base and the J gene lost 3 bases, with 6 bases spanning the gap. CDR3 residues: CASSLGGDTGELFF. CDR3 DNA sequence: TGTGCCAGCAGCTTAGGTGGAGACACCGGGGAGCTGTTTTTT.

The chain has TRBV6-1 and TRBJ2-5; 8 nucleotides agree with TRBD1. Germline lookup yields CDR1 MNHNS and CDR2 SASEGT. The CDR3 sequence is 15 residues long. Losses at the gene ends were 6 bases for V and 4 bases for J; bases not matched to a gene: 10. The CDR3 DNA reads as TGTGCCAGCAGGACCGGACAGGGCCTCGGAGAGACCCAGTACTTC. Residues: CASRTGQGLGETQYF.

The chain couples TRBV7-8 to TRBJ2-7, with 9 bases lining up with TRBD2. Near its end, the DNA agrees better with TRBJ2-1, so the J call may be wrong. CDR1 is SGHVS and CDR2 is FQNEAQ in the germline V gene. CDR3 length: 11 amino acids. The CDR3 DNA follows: TGTGCCAGCAGCGTTAGCGGGGGGCAGTTCTTC. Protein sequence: CASSVSGGQFF.